This entry lists 21 T cell receptor beta chains sequenced from one sample in a study of blood T cells in healthy people across ages. Sample-barcoded 5' priming and a J-beta primer mix drove a second PCR of about 6 to 12 cycles. TCRdb re-derived calls from the 5' RACE reads in MiXCR, one entry per CDR3 protein. The sample has approximately 800,000 distinct CDR3 sequences, 35% to 40% seen once. Material for sequencing was blood. The receptors here all came from a man younger than 35 in good health.

A few counts support this clonotype. The chain uses TRBV28 and TRBJ1-4; 7 bases map to TRBD1. With 6 bases clipped from V and 6 bases from J, the junction kept 10 bases outside the gene matches. CDR3 size: 15 residues. Germline CDR1 MDHEN, CDR2 SYDVKM. The CDR3 bases are TGTGCCAGCAGCAAAAGACAGGGTTTATATGAAAAACTGTTTTTT. Translation gives CASSKRQGLYEKLFF.

This chain connects TRBV9 to TRBJ2-1, with TRBD2 matching 12 bases. This CDR3 spans 17 amino acids. In germline, CDR1 is SGDLS, CDR2 YYNGEE. After removal of 2 bases from V and 8 bases from J, the junction contained 11 bases not matched to a gene. The chain's CDR3 is CASSVHPSGGGAYEQFF. The CDR3, as DNA: TGTGCCAGCAGCGTCCACCCTAGCGGGGGGGGCGCTTATGAGCAGTTCTTC.

The rearrangement joins TRBV12-3 or TRBV12-4 to TRBJ1-6, with D possibly matching TRBD1 (6 bases). The CDR3 sequence is 15 residues long. V dropped 7 bases and J dropped 10 bases, with 20 bases sitting between them. The CDR3 DNA reads as TGTGCCAGCACTCATCGGGGGGCAGGCGAATCACCCCTCCACTTT. It is translated as CASTHRGAGESPLHF.

The V gene is TRBV28, the J gene TRBJ1-5; possibly TRBD1 for D (6 bases). Germline CDR1 reads MDHEN; CDR2 reads SYDVKM. Trimming removed 6 bases at V and 7 bases at J, with 16 bases between. The length of the CDR3 is 14 residues. The DNA for the CDR3 is TGTGCCAGCAGGACCCCCAGGGGAAGGCAGCCCCAGCATTTT. It specifies CASRTPRGRQPQHF. Drawing the rest from reference TRBV28 and TRBJ1-5, the complete variable domain is DVKVTQSSRYLVKRTGEKVFLECVQDMDHENMFWYRQDPGLGLRLIYFSYDVKMKEKGDIPEGYSVSREKKERFSLILESASTNQTSMYLCASRTPRGRQPQHFGDGTRLSIL.

This clonotype was counted between two and nine times. The chain uses TRBV6-2 or TRBV6-3 and TRBJ2-5, with D perhaps TRBD2 (5 bases). The length of the CDR3 is 15 residues. V was clipped by 0 bases and J by 3 bases, with 11 bases between them. Germline loops: CDR1 MNHEY, CDR2 SVGEGT. This CDR3 reads CASSYSRELKETQYF. CDR3 DNA sequence: TGTGCCAGCAGTTACTCGAGGGAGCTTAAAGAGACCCAGTACTTC.

This clonotype was counted a few times. The V gene is TRBV7-2, the J gene TRBJ1-6, with D unclear. CDR1 SGHTA and CDR2 FQGNSA come from the germline V gene. The CDR3 has 14 residues. The ends were cut back, 5 bases at V and 8 bases at J, with 13 bases in the middle. The CDR3, as DNA: TGTGCCAGCAGCCCAGCGTGGTCTTATTCACCCCTCCACTTT. Protein sequence: CASSPAWSYSPLHF.

About this clonotype: Possible read error: a much larger clone is one base away. The V gene is TRBV10-3, the J gene TRBJ2-5; tentative D call: TRBD2 (5 bases). The CDR3 has 14 residues. Per germline, CDR1 ENHRY and CDR2 SYGVKD. CDR3 nucleotide sequence: TGTGCCGTCAGTAAGGACTTCACCCAAGAGACCCAGTACTTC. Its translation is CAVSKDFTQETQYF.

This clonotype came up a few times. CDR3 in DNA: TGTGCCAGCAGTTCCCCCGGGACAGCAGACAATGAAAAACTGTTTTTT. Encoded protein: CASSSPGTADNEKLFF. The V gene is TRBV6-5, the J gene TRBJ1-4, with 7 bases that match TRBD1. V shed 4 bases and J 5 bases; nucleotides not matched to a gene: 10. The V gene's germline CDR1 is MNHEY and CDR2 SVGAGI. The CDR3 loop spans 16 amino acids.

The J gene is TRBJ1-1, the V gene TRBV28; no clear D. The CDR3 consists of 13 residues. V was trimmed by 7 bases and J by 6 bases, leaving 15 bases between them. The V gene's germline CDR1 is MDHEN and CDR2 SYDVKM. This chain's CDR3 is CASTPQIRSEAFF. The DNA for the CDR3 is TGTGCCAGCACTCCCCAAATTCGGTCTGAAGCTTTCTTT.

V and J are TRBV4-3 and TRBJ1-1; D might be TRBD1 (5 bases). The CDR3 consists of 16 residues. Germline V gene data show CDR1 as LGHNA and CDR2 as YSLEER. Trimming removed 1 base at V and 3 bases at J, with 15 bases between. The CDR3 coding sequence is TGCGCCAGCAGCCAAGTAACGGGGGTTTTCGACACTGAAGCTTTCTTT. It translates to CASSQVTGVFDTEAFF.

This clonotype was detected a few times. The CDR3: CASSQEVPQGSDTQYF. The CDR3 DNA follows: TGTGCCAGCAGTCAAGAAGTCCCACAGGGTTCAGATACGCAGTATTTT. The gene calls are TRBV6-2 or TRBV6-3 and TRBJ2-3; D possibly corresponds to TRBD1 (6 bases). There are 16 residues in the CDR3. The V end lost 5 bases, the J end lost 4 bases, and 19 bases lay between the germline ends. The germline CDR1 and CDR2 sequences are MNHEY and SVGEGT.

The rearrangement links TRBV2 to TRBJ2-1; 7 bases line up with TRBD1. CDR3 length equals 15 residues. The trim removed 4 bases at V and 7 bases at J, leaving 10 bases unmatched. Germline lookup yields CDR1 SNHLY and CDR2 FYNNEI. CDR3 in amino acids: CASSVLRGQGNEQFF. CDR3 DNA sequence: TGTGCCAGCAGTGTGCTAAGGGGGCAAGGGAATGAGCAGTTCTTC.

The chain is built from TRBV5-6 and TRBJ1-1; D is unclear. The V gene lost 2 bases and the J gene lost 8 bases, with 10 bases spanning the gap. The germline V gene has CDR1 SGHDT and CDR2 YYEEEE. This CDR3 region has 12 residues. CDR3 residues: CASSFLTPEAFF. CDR3 coding DNA: TGTGCCAGCAGCTTCCTGACACCCGAAGCTTTCTTT.

This clonotype appeared a few times. This sequence joins TRBV5-1 and TRBJ2-1; TRBD2 is a possible D gene (6 bases). The CDR3 length is 15 residues. CDR1 and CDR2 (germline): SGHRS, YFSETQ. The V and J ends lost 2 bases and 5 bases respectively, with 14 bases between them. Written as DNA, the CDR3 is TGCGCCAGCAGCTTATTGCGACTAGAGAACAATGAGCAGTTCTTC. Its protein is CASSLLRLENNEQFF.

V gene TRBV5-1 combines with J gene TRBJ1-5, with 10 positions matching TRBD1. V lost 2 bases to trimming and J lost 6 bases; unmatched junction nucleotides: 8. Germline CDR1 and CDR2: SGHRS and YFSETQ. The CDR3 spans 16 residues. CDR3 protein: CASSLTGTGAGQPQHF. The DNA for the CDR3 is TGCGCCAGCAGCTTAACCGGGACAGGGGCTGGTCAGCCCCAGCATTTT. Filled out from reference TRBV5-1 and TRBJ1-5, the complete variable domain reads KAGVTQTPRYLIKTRGQQVTLSCSPISGHRSVSWYQQTPGQGLQFLFEYFSETQRNKGNFPGRFSGRQFSNSRSEMNVSTLELGDSALYLCASSLTGTGAGQPQHFGDGTRLSIL.

This clonotype was seen a few times. Just one base apart from a much larger clone, this may be a read error. This chain connects TRBV12-3 or TRBV12-4 to TRBJ2-1; a weak D match, TRBD2 (5 bases). CDR3 size: 12 residues. CDR3 nucleotides: TGTGCCAGCAGTCCACTAGTCAATGGGCAGTTCTTC. Translated, it gives CASSPLVNGQFF.

In its sample, this clonotype was seen a few times. The chain is built from TRBV7-9 and TRBJ2-7; D not certain. Germline loops: CDR1 SEHNR, CDR2 FQNEAQ (reference sequence). V was pared by 1 base and J by 5 bases, with 15 bases between. This CDR3 comprises 15 residues. The CDR3 nucleotides read TGTGCCAGCAGCTTAGAGTCGTCCGGGTTCCACGAGCAGTACTTC. Protein: CASSLESSGFHEQYF.

In this sample, this clonotype turned up a few times. CDR3 bases: TGCGCCAGCAGCCAAGTAGTTGGGGCCCAGGGTACGCAGTATTTT. As protein: CASSQVVGAQGTQYF. V is TRBV4-1 and J is TRBJ2-3; possibly TRBD1 for D (5 bases). CDR1 and CDR2 (germline): MGHRA, YSYEKL. V lost 1 base and J lost 8, with 16 bases in between. The CDR3 totals 15 residues.

The chain is built from TRBV12-3 or TRBV12-4 and TRBJ1-6, with 10 positions matching TRBD1. J was trimmed by 5 bases and V by 6 bases; bases with no gene match: 10. The CDR3 is 17 residues long. The CDR3 loop is CASRRLRGTGDNSPLHF. CDR3 nucleotides: TGTGCCAGCAGACGATTACGAGGGACAGGGGATAATTCACCCCTCCACTTT.

Only a few counts were recorded for this clonotype. V is TRBV6-5 and J is TRBJ1-1; TRBD1 agrees at 7 bases. CDR3 length: 14 amino acids. V gave up 6 bases and J gave up 10 bases; unmatched junction bases: 14. CDR1 and CDR2 (germline): MNHEY, SVGAGI. The CDR3 bases are TGTGCCAGCAGACTACAGACAGGGACCCTTCTAGCTTTCTTT. This sequence encodes CASRLQTGTLLAFF.

This clonotype was counted many times. The V gene is TRBV7-8, the J gene TRBJ2-5; D is ambiguous. Germline assignment: CDR1 SGHVS and CDR2 FQNEAQ. With 1 base removed from V and 3 bases from J, the gap between germline ends came to 6 bases. This CDR3 contains 13 residues. CDR3 in DNA: TGTGCCAGCAGCTTAGGGCCAGAAGAGACCCAGTACTTC. Amino acids: CASSLGPEETQYF.